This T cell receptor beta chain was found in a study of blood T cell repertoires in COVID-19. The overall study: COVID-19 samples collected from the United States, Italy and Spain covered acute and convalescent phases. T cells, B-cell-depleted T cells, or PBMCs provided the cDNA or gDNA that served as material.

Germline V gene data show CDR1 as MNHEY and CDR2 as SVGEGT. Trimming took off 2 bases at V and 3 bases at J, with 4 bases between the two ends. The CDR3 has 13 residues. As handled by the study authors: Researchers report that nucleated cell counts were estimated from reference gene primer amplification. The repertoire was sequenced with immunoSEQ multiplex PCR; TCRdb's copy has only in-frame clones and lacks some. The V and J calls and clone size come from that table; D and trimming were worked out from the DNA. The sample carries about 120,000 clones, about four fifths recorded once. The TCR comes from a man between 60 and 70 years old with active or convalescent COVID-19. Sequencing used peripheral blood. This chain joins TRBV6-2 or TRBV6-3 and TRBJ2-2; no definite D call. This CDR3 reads CASSYADTGELFF. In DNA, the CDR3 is TGTGCCAGCAGTTACGCAGACACCGGGGAGCTGTTTTTT.